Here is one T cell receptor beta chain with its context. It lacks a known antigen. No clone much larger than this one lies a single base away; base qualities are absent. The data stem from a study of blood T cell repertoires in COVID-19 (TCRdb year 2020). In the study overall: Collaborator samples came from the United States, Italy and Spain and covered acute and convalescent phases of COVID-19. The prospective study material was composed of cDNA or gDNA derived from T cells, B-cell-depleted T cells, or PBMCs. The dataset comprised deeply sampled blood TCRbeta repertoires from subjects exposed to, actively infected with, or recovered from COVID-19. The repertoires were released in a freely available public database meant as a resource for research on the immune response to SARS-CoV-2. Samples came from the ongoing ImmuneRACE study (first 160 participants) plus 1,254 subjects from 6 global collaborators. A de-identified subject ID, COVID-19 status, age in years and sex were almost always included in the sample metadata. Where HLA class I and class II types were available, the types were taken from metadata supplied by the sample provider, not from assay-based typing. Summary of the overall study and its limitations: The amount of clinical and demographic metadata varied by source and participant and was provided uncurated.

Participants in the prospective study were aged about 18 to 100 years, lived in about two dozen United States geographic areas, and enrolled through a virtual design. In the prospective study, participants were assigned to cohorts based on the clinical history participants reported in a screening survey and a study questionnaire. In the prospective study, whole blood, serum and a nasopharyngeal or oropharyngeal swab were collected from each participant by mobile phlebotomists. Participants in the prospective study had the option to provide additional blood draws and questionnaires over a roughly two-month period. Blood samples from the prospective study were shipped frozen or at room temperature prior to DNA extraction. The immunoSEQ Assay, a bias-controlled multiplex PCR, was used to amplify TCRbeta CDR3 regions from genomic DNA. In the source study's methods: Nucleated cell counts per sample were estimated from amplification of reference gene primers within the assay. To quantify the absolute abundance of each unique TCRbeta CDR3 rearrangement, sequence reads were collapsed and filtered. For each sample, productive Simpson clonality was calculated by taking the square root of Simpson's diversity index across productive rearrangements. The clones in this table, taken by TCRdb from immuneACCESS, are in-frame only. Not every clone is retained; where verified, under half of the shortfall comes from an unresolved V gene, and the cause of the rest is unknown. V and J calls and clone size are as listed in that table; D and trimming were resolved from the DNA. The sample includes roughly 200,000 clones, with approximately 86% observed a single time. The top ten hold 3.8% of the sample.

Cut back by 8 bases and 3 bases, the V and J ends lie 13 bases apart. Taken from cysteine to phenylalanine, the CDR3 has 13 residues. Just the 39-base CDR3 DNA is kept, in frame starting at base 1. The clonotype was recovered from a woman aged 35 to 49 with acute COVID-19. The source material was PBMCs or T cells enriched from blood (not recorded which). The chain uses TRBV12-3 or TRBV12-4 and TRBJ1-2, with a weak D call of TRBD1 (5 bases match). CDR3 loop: CASVPAGHYGYTF. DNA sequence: TGTGCCAGCGTACCAGCAGGGCACTATGGCTACACCTTC.